This paragraph reports one TCR beta chain. Its antigen remains unidentified. The method was immunoSEQ multiplex PCR; TCRdb's version includes in-frame clones alone and lacks a portion of them. The sample lists 40,000 to 55,000 clones; about 70% were seen once. Per germline, CDR1 LNHDA and CDR2 SQIVND (reference sequence). This CDR3 comprises 14 residues. V was shortened by 0 bases and J by 9 bases, with 12 bases between the two germline ends. The data derive from a study of vaccination effects on CD4 cells after COVID-19. The authors isolated CD4+ T cells after roughly 10 days of culture. The source of this sequence is a human donor who had a prior SARS-CoV-2 infection. Material: CD4+ T cells from PBMCs cultured without peptide, obtained before COVID-19 vaccination. V is TRBV19 and J is TRBJ2-1, with D maybe TRBD2 (5 bases). The CDR3 sequence: CASSIDPLAAEQFF. In DNA, the CDR3 is TGTGCCAGTAGTATAGATCCCCTAGCTGCTGAGCAGTTCTTC.